This is a list of T cell receptor beta chains from one sample in a study of T cells in Graves' hyperthyroidism and ophthalmopathy. TCRdb itself ran the multiplex PCR reads through MiXCR, one entry per CDR3 protein. The sample has about 180,000 distinct CDR3 sequences, 9.4% seen once. Sequencing was carried out using blood. All receptors derive from a woman under 30 with Graves' hyperthyroidism that later progressed to Graves' ophthalmopathy. Both conserved end residues are part of each CDR3. Each record gives: J gene, clone size, D gene, V gene, CDR3 DNA, CDR3 protein. A D gene is named only where the DNA matches it firmly. Size values are once, few and many counts, or a class for expanded clones, and some rows have none.

TRBJ1-5 | few | NA | TRBV7-9 | TGTGCCAGCAGCTCCGACAGGATTTCAAATCAGCCCCAGCATTTT | CASSSDRISNQPQHF
TRBJ1-1 | many | NA | TRBV6-1 | TGTGCCAGCAGGCTCGGCCGTGACACTGAAGCTTTCTTT | CASRLGRDTEAFF
TRBJ2-7 | many | NA | TRBV28 | TGTGCCAGCAGTTTAAAGGTAACGAGGGCCTACGAGCAGTACTTC | CASSLKVTRAYEQYF
TRBJ2-5 | NA | TRBD2 | TRBV24-1 | TGTGCCACCAGTGAATCCCCTTTTGTTAGCGGGCTCCAAGAGACCCAGTACTTC | CATSESPFVSGLQETQYF
TRBJ2-2 | NA | NA | TRBV5-1 | TGCGCCAGCAGCTTTGACACGAACACCGGGGAGCTGTTTTTT | CASSFDTNTGELFF
TRBJ2-7 | many | TRBD2 | TRBV5-1 | TGCGCCAGCGGGGGACAGGGCGGACTAGCGGGAGTGTACGAGCAGTACTTC | CASGGQGGLAGVYEQYF
TRBJ2-7 | many | TRBD1 | TRBV19 | TGTGCCAGTAGTAAGACAGGGGCCACCTACGAGCAGTACTTC | CASSKTGATYEQYF
TRBJ2-7 | many | NA | TRBV30 | TGTGCCTGGAGTCCAAGCGCCCAGCAGTACTTC | CAWSPSAQQYF
TRBJ2-1 | many | TRBD2 | TRBV5-1 | TGCGCCAGCAGCTTGGGGTATGGGGGAGGGCCTCATGAGCAGTTCTTC | CASSLGYGGGPHEQFF
TRBJ1-5 | NA | NA | TRBV19 | TGTGCCAGTAGTATTTTTGGTAGCAATCAGCCCCAGCATTTT | CASSIFGSNQPQHF
TRBJ2-7 | many | NA | TRBV20-1 | TGCAGTGCCACGGTCCCAGTAGAGCCCTACGAGCAGTACTTC | CSATVPVEPYEQYF
TRBJ1-4 | NA | NA | TRBV19 | TGTGCCAGTAGGAAGGACGAAGGGGGTGAAAAACTGTTTTTT | CASRKDEGGEKLFF
TRBJ1-2 | many | NA | TRBV6-6 | TGTGCCAGCAGTTACAGGTCCGATGGCTACACCTTC | CASSYRSDGYTF
TRBJ2-1 | many | NA | TRBV7-3 | TGTGCCAGCAGCCCGCGGGCCTACGGTGAGCAGTTCTTC | CASSPRAYGEQFF
TRBJ1-1 | many | TRBD1 | TRBV19 | TGTGCCAGTAGTAAAACAGGGGCGGGTGAAGCTTTCTTT | CASSKTGAGEAFF
TRBJ2-1 | many | TRBD2 | TRBV19 | TGTGCCAGTAGTAGCGGGAGGTTCCCCGATGAGCAGTTCTTC | CASSSGRFPDEQFF
TRBJ2-7 | NA | NA | TRBV3-1 | TGTGCCAGCAGCATAAAAGCCTACGAGCAGTACTTC | CASSIKAYEQYF
TRBJ1-4 | few | NA | TRBV25-1 | TGTGCCAGCAGTGCGAGGGGCGGGCTGGGTGAAAAACTGTTTTTT | CASSARGGLGEKLFF
TRBJ2-3 | few | TRBD2 | TRBV20-1 | TGCAGTGCTATAAGCGGGGGCCCTAGCACAGATACGCAGTATTTT | CSAISGGPSTDTQYF
TRBJ2-3 | many | TRBD2 | TRBV28 | TGTGCCAGCAGTTTATATAGTGCCGGGACTAGCATCGATACGCAGTATTTT | CASSLYSAGTSIDTQYF
TRBJ2-7 | many | TRBD2 | TRBV14 | TGTGCCAGCAGCCAAGGGCCAGCGGGGGGGCGTTTGCGGGAGCAGTACTTC | CASSQGPAGGRLREQYF
TRBJ2-7 | many | NA | TRBV5-6 | TGTGCCAGCAGCCCATCGCGGAACCCGAGTTTGGAGCAGTACTTC | CASSPSRNPSLEQYF
TRBJ2-2 | many | TRBD2 | TRBV6-1 | TGTGCCAGCAGTTACCTAGCGGGGGGGACCGGGGAGCTGTTTTTT | CASSYLAGGTGELFF
TRBJ2-1 | NA | NA | TRBV6-5 | TGTGCCAGCAGTTACACGTCCAATGAGCAGTTCTTC | CASSYTSNEQFF
TRBJ1-3 | NA | NA | TRBV24-1 | TGTGCCACCAGTGCGGGAGGGCGCTCTGGAAACACCATATATTTT | CATSAGGRSGNTIYF
TRBJ1-1 | many | NA | TRBV2 | TGTGCCAGCAGTGAGAGGGGCGAGACTGAAGCTTTCTTT | CASSERGETEAFF
TRBJ2-3 | many | NA | TRBV14 | TGTGCCAGCAGCCAAGAGGGCGTTAGTTGGGCAGATACGCAGTATTTT | CASSQEGVSWADTQYF
TRBJ1-2 | many | TRBD1 | TRBV13 | TGTGCCAGCAGCTTAGGTGCCCGGGACAGGCTCTATGGCTACACCTTC | CASSLGARDRLYGYTF
TRBJ2-7 | many | NA | TRBV9 | TGTGCCAGCAGCGCGGAAAATAGTTGGGGCTACTCCTACGAGCAGTACTTC | CASSAENSWGYSYEQYF
TRBJ2-7 | NA | NA | TRBV20-1 | TGCAGTGCTAGAGATGACGGGACTGTATTAAACGAGCAGTACTTC | CSARDDGTVLNEQYF
TRBJ2-3 | many | NA | TRBV6-1 | TGTGCCAGCAGTTGGGAGGGGGATACAGATACGCAGTATTTT | CASSWEGDTDTQYF
TRBJ2-3 | many | TRBD2 | TRBV28 | TGTGCCAGCAGATTAACCCTAGCGGGAGGTCGTGGGGGGCAGTATTTT | CASRLTLAGGRGGQYF
TRBJ1-5 | many | NA | TRBV10-3 | TGTGCCAACGGGGAGGGCAATCAGCCCCAGCATTTT | CANGEGNQPQHF
TRBJ2-3 | many | NA | TRBV6-1 | TGTGCCAGCAGTGAAGCTTGGGGTTCCACAGATACGCAGTATTTT | CASSEAWGSTDTQYF
TRBJ1-3 | NA | NA | TRBV3-1 | TGTGCCAGCAGCCAAGAGGAGGTCGGTGTCCCTGACCCCTCTGGAAACACCATATATTTT | CASSQEEVGVPDPSGNTIYF
TRBJ2-2 | many | NA | TRBV5-6 | TGTGCCAGCAGCCCCGCGTATTTCGCCATCACGAACACCGGGGAGCTGTTTTTT | CASSPAYFAITNTGELFF
TRBJ2-6 | few | NA | TRBV19 | TGTGCCAGTAGAATAAGGGGTACTGGGGCCAACGTCCTGACTTTC | CASRIRGTGANVLTF
TRBJ2-4 | many | NA | TRBV12-3/TRBV12-4 | TGTGCCAGCAGTGTGGACAGGCGGGGCATTCAGTACTTC | CASSVDRRGIQYF
TRBJ2-1 | NA | TRBD1 | TRBV24-1 | TGTGCCACCAGTGACTCCGGGACAGGGGGAGGTGAGCAGTTCTTC | CATSDSGTGGGEQFF
TRBJ1-1 | many | NA | TRBV19 | TGTGCCAGTAGTATACTCGGGATGAACACTGAAGCTTTCTTT | CASSILGMNTEAFF
TRBJ2-5 | NA | NA | TRBV4-2 | TGTGCCAGCAGCCAAGCGTTGTATGAGACCCAGTACTTC | CASSQALYETQYF
TRBJ2-1 | few | TRBD2 | TRBV20-1 | TGCAGTGCTTGGACTAGCGAGAACAATGAGCAGTTCTTC | CSAWTSENNEQFF
TRBJ2-7 | many | NA | TRBV18 | TGTGCCAGCTCAATCCCTCCGAACGAATACGAGCAGTACTTC | CASSIPPNEYEQYF
TRBJ2-2 | many | NA | TRBV7-9 | TGTGCCAGCAGCTTAGTACTGGGGGAACACACCGGGGAGCTGTTTTTT | CASSLVLGEHTGELFF
TRBJ1-3 | many | NA | TRBV30 | TGTGCCTGGAGTGTAACAGGCTTTGGAAACACCATATATTTT | CAWSVTGFGNTIYF
TRBJ2-1 | many | NA | TRBV11-3 | TGTGCCAGCAGCTTAGATGGGAAGTCCTCCAATGAGCAGTTCTTC | CASSLDGKSSNEQFF
TRBJ1-1 | many | NA | TRBV27 | TGTGCCAGCAGTTTAAAGGGACGGATGAACACTGAAGCTTTCTTT | CASSLKGRMNTEAFF
TRBJ2-7 | few | NA | TRBV29-1 | TGCAGCGTGGCCTCCAGGGGAATGGCAGGCTACGAGCAGTACTTC | CSVASRGMAGYEQYF
TRBJ1-3 | many | NA | TRBV28 | TGTGCCAGCAGGCGGACAGCCCCGAGCTCTGGAAACACCATATATTTT | CASRRTAPSSGNTIYF
TRBJ2-7 | few | TRBD1 | TRBV11-3 | TGTGCCAGCAGCCCGGGACAGGGATACTACGAGCAGTACTTC | CASSPGQGYYEQYF
TRBJ2-5 | NA | TRBD2 | TRBV4-2 | TGTGCCAGCAGCCAAGGGGAAGCGGGGATAAAGACCCAGTACTTC | CASSQGEAGIKTQYF